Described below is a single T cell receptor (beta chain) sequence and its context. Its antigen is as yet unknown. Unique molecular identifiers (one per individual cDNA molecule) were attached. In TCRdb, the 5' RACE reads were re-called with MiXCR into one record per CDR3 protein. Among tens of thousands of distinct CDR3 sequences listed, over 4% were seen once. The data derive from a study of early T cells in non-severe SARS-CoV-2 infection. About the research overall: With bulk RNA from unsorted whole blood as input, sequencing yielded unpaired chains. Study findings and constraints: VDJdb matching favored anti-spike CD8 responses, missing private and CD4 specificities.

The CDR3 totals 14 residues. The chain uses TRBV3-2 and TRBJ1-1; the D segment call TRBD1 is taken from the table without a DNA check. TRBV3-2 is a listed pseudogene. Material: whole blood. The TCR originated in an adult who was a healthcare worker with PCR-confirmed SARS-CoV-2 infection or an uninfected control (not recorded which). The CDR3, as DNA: TGTGCCAGCAGCCATAACAGTGGGGGGACTGAAGCTTTCTTT. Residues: CASSHNSGGTEAFF.